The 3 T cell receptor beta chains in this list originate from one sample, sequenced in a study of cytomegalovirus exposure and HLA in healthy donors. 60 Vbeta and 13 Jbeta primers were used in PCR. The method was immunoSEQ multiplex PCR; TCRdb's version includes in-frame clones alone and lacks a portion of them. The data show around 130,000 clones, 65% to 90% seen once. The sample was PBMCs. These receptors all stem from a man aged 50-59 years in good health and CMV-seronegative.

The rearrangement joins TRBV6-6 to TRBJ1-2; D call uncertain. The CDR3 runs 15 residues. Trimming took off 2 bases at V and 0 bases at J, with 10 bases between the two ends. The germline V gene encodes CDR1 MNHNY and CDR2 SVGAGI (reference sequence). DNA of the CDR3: TGTGCCAGCAGTTACGGAGATTCCGCTAACTATGGCTACACCTTC. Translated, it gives CASSYGDSANYGYTF.

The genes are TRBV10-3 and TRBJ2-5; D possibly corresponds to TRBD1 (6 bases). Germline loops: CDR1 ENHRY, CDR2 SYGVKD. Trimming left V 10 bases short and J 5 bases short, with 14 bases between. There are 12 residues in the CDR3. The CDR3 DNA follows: TGTGCCACGCGACAGGAAGGGGAGACCCAGTACTTC. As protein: CATRQEGETQYF.

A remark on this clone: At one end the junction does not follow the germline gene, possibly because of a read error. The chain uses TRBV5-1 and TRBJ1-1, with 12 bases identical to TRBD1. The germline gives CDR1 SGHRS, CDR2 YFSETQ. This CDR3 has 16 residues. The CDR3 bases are TGCGCCAGCAGCCGAGGGACAGGGGGCTTGAACACTGGAGCTTTCTTT. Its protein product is CASSRGTGGLNTGAFF.